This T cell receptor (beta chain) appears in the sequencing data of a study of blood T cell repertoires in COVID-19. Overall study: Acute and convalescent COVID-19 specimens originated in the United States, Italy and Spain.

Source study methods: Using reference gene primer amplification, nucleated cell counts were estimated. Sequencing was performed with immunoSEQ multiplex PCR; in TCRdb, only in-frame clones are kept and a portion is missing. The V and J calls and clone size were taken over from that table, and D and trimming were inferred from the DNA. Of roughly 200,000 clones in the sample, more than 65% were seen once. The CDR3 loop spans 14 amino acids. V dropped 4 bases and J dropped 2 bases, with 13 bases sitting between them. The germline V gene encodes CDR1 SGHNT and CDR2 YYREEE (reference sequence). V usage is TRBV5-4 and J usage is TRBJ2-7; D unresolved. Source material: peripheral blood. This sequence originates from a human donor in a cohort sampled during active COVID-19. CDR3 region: CASSPRTNPYEQYF. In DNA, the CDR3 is TGTGCCAGCAGCCCACGCACTAACCCCTACGAGCAGTACTTC. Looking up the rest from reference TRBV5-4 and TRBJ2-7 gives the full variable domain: ETGVTQSPTHLIKTRGQQVTLRCSSQSGHNTVSWYQQALGQGPQFIFQYYREEENGRGNFPPRFSGLQFPNYSSELNVNALELDDSALYLCASSPRTNPYEQYFGPGTRLTVT.